This is a list of T cell receptor beta chains from one sample in a study of blood T cells in healthy people across ages. MiXCR was run by TCRdb on the 5' RACE reads, yielding one entry per CDR3 protein. Seen here are roughly 800,000 distinct CDR3 sequences, around a quarter observed once, and the top ten hold 2.5% to 3.5%. The same data also went into a second study, on T cells of mothers and their children.

Sequencing was performed on blood. Source of these receptors: a boy aged 5 to 17 in good health. CDR3s include the opening cysteine and the closing phenylalanine or tryptophan. Fields, in order: V gene, clone size, J gene, CDR3 protein. Clone sizes are given selectively: once, few, many, or a class where the clone is expanded.

V: TRBV6-1
size: NA
J: TRBJ2-3
CDR3: CASSRTSGGDPDTQYF

V: TRBV5-1
size: few
J: TRBJ2-5
CDR3: CASSLIAGTQETQYF

V: TRBV7-8
size: few
J: TRBJ2-3
CDR3: CASSFNRGSTDTQYF

V: TRBV9
size: NA
J: TRBJ1-6
CDR3: CASSVEDVSSYNSPLHF

V: TRBV5-1
size: few
J: TRBJ2-1
CDR3: CASSLVGQVSYNEQFF

V: TRBV20-1
size: NA
J: TRBJ2-5
CDR3: CSASVRGVETQYF

V: TRBV7-9
size: NA
J: TRBJ1-1
CDR3: CASTEDRDEAFF

V: TRBV7-2
size: few
J: NA
CDR3: CASSLGDPTLAYEQYF

V: TRBV12-3/TRBV12-4
size: few
J: NA
CDR3: CASSRLQLGNEQFF

V: TRBV11-3
size: NA
J: TRBJ2-7
CDR3: CASSPSRGISYEQYF

V: TRBV6-5
size: few
J: TRBJ2-1
CDR3: CASSWDWDTEQFF

V: TRBV9
size: NA
J: TRBJ1-4
CDR3: CASSTSAGQFNEKLFF

V: TRBV4-2
size: NA
J: TRBJ2-7
CDR3: CASSHGPDEQYF

V: TRBV4-1
size: NA
J: TRBJ2-2
CDR3: CASSQDRLRGGTGELFF

V: TRBV6-2/TRBV6-3
size: NA
J: TRBJ2-1
CDR3: CASSYSVSLAGGRPYNEQFF

V: TRBV12-5
size: NA
J: TRBJ2-7
CDR3: CASGLVIAGFSYEQYF